One sample yielded the 15 T cell receptor beta chains listed below, sequenced in a study of control samples from healthy donors and cancer patients. The assay was immunoSEQ multiplex PCR, and TCRdb's table has in-frame clones only and misses some. The sample lists roughly 130,000 clones, around 90% occurring once. The sample taken for sequencing was blood. Receptor source: a man aged 18 to 30 in good health.

This clone was observed once. The V call is TRBV5-6, the J call TRBJ2-5, with 10 bases matching TRBD2. This CDR3 comprises 16 residues. Germline-derived CDR1 and CDR2 are SGHDT and YYEEEE. V shed 4 bases, J shed 3 bases, and the junction held 9 bases outside the gene matches. This chain's CDR3 is CASSPGWLAGEETQYF. The CDR3 DNA follows: TGTGCCAGCAGCCCCGGCTGGCTAGCGGGGGAAGAGACCCAGTACTTC.

This chain links TRBV30 with TRBJ1-4; tentative D call: TRBD1 (5 bases). Germline CDR1 reads GTSNPN; CDR2 reads SVGIG (reference sequence). The CDR3 covers 13 residues. This CDR3 reads CARRSGGTEKLFF. The CDR3 region has the DNA TGTGCTAGGAGATCCGGGGGAACTGAAAAACTGTTTTTT.

The CDR3 DNA sequence: TGTGCCAGCAGCGGGACTAGCGGGGCTTTTGGGGAGCAGTACTTC. Protein: CASSGTSGAFGEQYF. The chain has TRBV14 and TRBJ2-7; 13 bases align to TRBD2. The CDR3 loop spans 15 amino acids. After removal of 5 bases from V and 7 bases from J, the junction contained 8 bases not matched to a gene. The germline gives CDR1 SGHDN, CDR2 FVKESK.

V usage is TRBV6-5 and J usage is TRBJ2-3, with TRBD1 as a possible D gene (5 bases). The CDR3 consists of 15 residues. Trimming cost V 3 bases and J 2 bases, with 12 bases left between them. CDR1 and CDR2 (germline): MNHEY, SVGAGI. The DNA of the CDR3 is TGTGCCAGCAGTTATGGGGCAGGCCCCACAGATACGCAGTATTTT. Translated, it gives CASSYGAGPTDTQYF.

The chain links TRBV6-1 to TRBJ1-2; weak D call: TRBD1 (5 bases). Trimming stripped 3 bases from V and 4 bases from J, with 9 bases between. From germline, CDR1 is MNHNS and CDR2 SASEGT. The CDR3 runs 13 residues. The CDR3 DNA sequence: TGTGCCAGCAGTGATGGGACTTTCTATGGCTACACCTTC. This codes for CASSDGTFYGYTF.

The chain couples TRBV7-9 to TRBJ1-3, with a tentative D call TRBD1 (5 bases). Germline V gene data show CDR1 as SEHNR and CDR2 as FQNEAQ (reference sequence). The CDR3 runs 15 residues. The germline V and J ends were trimmed by 5 bases and 0 bases, with 11 bases remaining between them. CDR3 protein: CASSHRDLSGNTIYF. CDR3 in DNA: TGTGCCAGCAGCCACCGGGACCTCTCTGGAAACACCATATATTTT.

V gene TRBV2 combines with J gene TRBJ2-3; a possible D gene is TRBD2 (6 bases). Germline lookup yields CDR1 SNHLY and CDR2 FYNNEI. This CDR3 spans 13 amino acids. Trimming removed 8 bases at V and 1 base at J, with 10 bases between. CDR3 loop: CASLWGGTDTQYF. The CDR3, as DNA: TGTGCCAGCCTTTGGGGGGGCACAGATACGCAGTATTTT.

This chain joins TRBV29-1 and TRBJ2-1; 8 bases align to TRBD1. The length of the CDR3 is 13 residues. V shed 4 bases, J shed 8 bases, and the junction held 7 bases outside the gene matches. Germline values: CDR1 SQVTM, CDR2 ANQGSEA. CDR3 coding DNA: TGCAGCGTTGGGACAGGGCAGTCCCATGAGCAGTTCTTC. Translation: CSVGTGQSHEQFF.

This sequence joins TRBV6-6 and TRBJ1-6; the D gene is possibly TRBD1 (6 bases). CDR1 and CDR2 from the germline V gene are MNHNY and SVGAGI (reference sequence). Trimming took 5 bases from V and 1 from J, leaving 15 bases between them. The CDR3 has 17 amino acids. In nucleotides, the CDR3 is TGTGCCAGCAGTCCCCCACGGGGGCAATCCTATAATTCACCCCTCCACTTT. Translating gives CASSPPRGQSYNSPLHF.

The chain is built from TRBV2 and TRBJ2-2; D unresolved. This CDR3 is built from 14 residues. Trimming removed 2 bases from V and 6 bases from J, with 10 bases in between. CDR1 and CDR2 from the germline V gene are SNHLY and FYNNEI. CDR3 in amino acids: CASSETGFAGELFF. CDR3 DNA sequence: TGTGCCAGCAGTGAAACTGGGTTTGCCGGGGAGCTGTTTTTT.

DNA for the CDR3: TGTGCCAGCAGAGTAGGGCTGGGGGCCGGCACTGAAGCTTTCTTT. Protein sequence: CASRVGLGAGTEAFF. The rearrangement joins TRBV2 to TRBJ1-1, with D possibly matching TRBD1 (6 bases). Trimming took off 6 bases at V and 4 bases at J, with 18 bases between the two ends. The CDR3 is 15 amino acids. The germline CDR1 and CDR2 sequences are SNHLY and FYNNEI.

Concerning this clone itself: One end of the junction varies from germline; a read error may be responsible. This chain links TRBV9 with TRBJ2-3; 11 nucleotides match TRBD2. Germline lookup yields CDR1 SGDLS and CDR2 YYNGEE. This CDR3 is 15 amino acids long. CDR3 region: CASTVAGGLADTQYF. CDR3 nucleotide sequence: TGTGCCAGCACCGTAGCGGGGGGGCTCGCAGATACGCAGTATTTT.

This clone was counted once. The rearrangement links TRBV6-5 to TRBJ2-7; no clear D. In germline, CDR1 is MNHEY, CDR2 SVGAGI. The CDR3 loop spans 12 amino acids. Trimming took 8 bases from V and 0 from J, leaving 8 bases between them. The CDR3 region is CASVGFSYEQYF. The CDR3 DNA follows: TGTGCCAGCGTCGGTTTCTCCTACGAGCAGTACTTC.

The V and J genes are TRBV5-1 and TRBJ1-3; possibly TRBD1 for D (6 bases). Looked up from germline, CDR1 is SGHRS and CDR2 is YFSETQ. The CDR3 is 15 amino acids. Trimming shortened V by 4 bases and J by 4 bases, and 15 bases separated the two germline ends. The CDR3 DNA reads TGCGCCAGCAGCGTGGAGGGGGAGAAAGGAAACACCATATATTTT. It translates to CASSVEGEKGNTIYF.

The J gene is TRBJ1-1, the V gene TRBV4-2; D is undetermined. CDR1 LGHNA and CDR2 YNFKEQ come from the germline V gene. The CDR3 has 14 amino acids. V lost 1 base and J lost 1, with 7 bases in between. CDR3 sequence: CASSQGLGNTEAFF. The CDR3 nucleotides read TGTGCCAGCAGCCAAGGGCTGGGGAACACTGAAGCTTTCTTT.